The 18 T cell receptor beta chains in this list originate from one sample, sequenced in a study of T cell responses to AZD1222 COVID-19 vaccine (dated by TCRdb to the early 2020s). To prepare the library, the immunoSEQ multiplex PCR assay was applied. TCRdb holds this immuneACCESS table with in-frame rearrangements only. Some clones are missing; in checked studies, unresolved V genes explain under half, and the rest has no known cause. Recorded for this sample are some 120,000 clones; 80% to 90% of them occurred a single time. About 5.4% of the sample comes from the top ten. The sample's time point label, in plain terms: baseline before first vaccination. The source was peripheral blood, collected on day 0 of AZD1222 vaccination. The receptors come from an adult in good health.

The CDR3 DNA reads TGTGCCAGCAGCCCCCGGACAGGGAACTATGGCTACACCTTC. Protein: CASSPRTGNYGYTF. This chain links TRBV7-6 with TRBJ1-2; 8 bases align to TRBD1. J gave up 2 bases and V 5 bases, and 4 bases lay outside the gene matches. The germline gives CDR1 SGHVS, CDR2 FNYEAQ. This CDR3 comprises 14 residues.

The gene calls are TRBV2 and TRBJ1-5; D ambiguous. Germline V gene data show CDR1 as SNHLY and CDR2 as FYNNEI. With 4 bases removed from V and 0 bases from J, the gap between germline ends came to 10 bases. This CDR3 has 15 residues. Written as DNA, the CDR3 is TGTGCCAGCAGTGGACGCGGTTATAGCAATCAGCCCCAGCATTTT. Protein product: CASSGRGYSNQPQHF.

The chain is built from TRBV5-4 and TRBJ1-1; D might be TRBD1 (5 bases). Per the germline V gene, CDR1 is SGHNT and CDR2 is YYREEE (reference sequence). The CDR3 is made up of 15 amino acids. V lost 0 bases to trimming and J lost 4 bases, with 13 bases between them. Written as DNA, the CDR3 is TGTGCCAGCAGCTTGGAGGGGTCGTATCGCACTGAAGCTTTCTTT. Its translation is CASSLEGSYRTEAFF.

The V gene is TRBV4-1, the J gene TRBJ2-7, with 12 bases identical to TRBD1. From germline, CDR1 is MGHRA and CDR2 YSYEKL. V lost 6 bases and J lost 6; bases outside the gene matches: 3. The CDR3 length is 13 residues. The CDR3 DNA follows: TGCGCCAGCAGGGGACAGGGGGCGGGCGAGCAGTACTTC. Encoded protein: CASRGQGAGEQYF.

In its sample, this clone was seen once. J is TRBJ1-3 and V is TRBV19; D is perhaps TRBD1 (5 bases). V lost 4 bases, J lost 0 bases, and 10 bases lay in between. CDR1 is LNHDA and CDR2 is SQIVND in the germline V gene (reference sequence). CDR3 length: 15 amino acids. The CDR3 nucleotides are TGTGCCAGTAGTACCGGACACCTCTCTGGAAACACCATATATTTT. Amino acids: CASSTGHLSGNTIYF.

The chain recombines TRBV30 with TRBJ1-2; D may be TRBD1 (5 bases). The CDR3 has 11 amino acids. Trimming took off 2 bases at V and 10 bases at J, with 11 bases between the two ends. Germline-derived CDR1 and CDR2 are GTSNPN and SVGIG (reference sequence). The CDR3 DNA sequence: TGTGCCTGGAGTACCCAGGGCTCCTACACCTTC. Its translation is CAWSTQGSYTF.

With respect to this clone: The junction shows a germline mismatch at one end, possibly a read error. J is TRBJ1-5 and V is TRBV2, with D hard to call. Germline CDR1 and CDR2: SNHLY and FYNNEI. The CDR3 length is 13 residues. The CDR3 sequence: CASCDTGGQPQHF. DNA for the CDR3: TGTGCCAGCTGTGACACGGGAGGTCAGCCCCAGCATTTT.

J is TRBJ2-1 and V is TRBV15; TRBD2 matches at 15 bases. With 3 bases clipped from V and 1 base from J, the junction kept 7 bases outside the gene matches. This CDR3 region has 19 residues. Germline V gene lookup returns CDR1 LNHNV and CDR2 YYDKDF (reference sequence). CDR3 DNA: TGTGCCACCAGCAGTTCCCCGGGACTAGCGGGGGGTTCCTACAATGAGCAGTTCTTC. Its protein is CATSSSPGLAGGSYNEQFF.

The chain has TRBV7-9 and TRBJ1-2, with a weak D call TRBD1 (6 bases). The CDR3 has 14 amino acids. Trimming left V 2 bases short and J 8 bases short, with 15 bases between. The V gene's germline CDR1 is SEHNR and CDR2 FQNEAQ (reference sequence). This CDR3 reads CASSLTQGWGGYTF. CDR3 nucleotide sequence: TGTGCCAGCAGCTTAACACAGGGTTGGGGCGGCTACACCTTC.

CDR3 loop: CASSTLGTDNEQFF. Written as DNA, the CDR3 is TGTGCCAGTAGTACGTTAGGGACAGACAATGAGCAGTTCTTC. The chain recombines TRBV19 with TRBJ2-1, with 7 bases that match TRBD1. The ends lost 4 bases at V and 5 bases at J; junction bases unmatched: 5. The CDR3 contains 14 residues. CDR1 LNHDA and CDR2 SQIVND come from the germline V gene (reference sequence).

The chain uses TRBV19 and TRBJ1-5; D ambiguous. The CDR3 spans 13 residues. V was clipped by 2 bases and J by 6 bases, with 8 bases between them. In germline, CDR1 is LNHDA, CDR2 SQIVND (reference sequence). The CDR3 is CASSIQLSQPQHF. In DNA, the CDR3 is TGTGCCAGTAGTATACAATTGAGTCAGCCCCAGCATTTT. The full variable domain, completed using reference TRBV19 and TRBJ1-5, is DGGITQSPKYLFRKEGQNVTLSCEQNLNHDAMYWYRQDPGQGLRLIYYSQIVNDFQKGDIAEGYSVSREKKESFPLTVTSAQKNPTAFYLCASSIQLSQPQHFGDGTRLSIL.

The chain is built from TRBV14 and TRBJ1-2; weak D call: TRBD1 (5 bases). This CDR3 spans 15 amino acids. Trimming removed 0 bases from V and 4 bases from J, with 12 bases in between. Germline CDR1 and CDR2: SGHDN and FVKESK. The CDR3 loop reads CASSQDSTGFYGYTF. The CDR3 coding sequence is TGTGCCAGCAGCCAAGATAGCACAGGCTTCTATGGCTACACCTTC.

The CDR3 DNA sequence: TGTGCTAGTGGGACGGGACAGACACTTTATGGCTACACCTTC. This sequence encodes CASGTGQTLYGYTF. The V gene is TRBV12-5, the J gene TRBJ1-2; TRBD1 aligns across 7 bases. The V and J ends lost 6 bases and 5 bases, in that order; junction bases with no gene match: 9. Germline CDR1 and CDR2: LGHNT and FRNRAP. The CDR3 consists of 14 residues.

This chain uses TRBV28 with TRBJ1-2; the D is unclear. This CDR3 comprises 14 residues. V gave up 8 bases and J gave up 5 bases, with 18 bases separating them. Germline V gene data show CDR1 as MDHEN and CDR2 as SYDVKM. CDR3 nucleotide sequence: TGTGCCAGCTCGACGGGAGGAGAAGGATATGGCTACACCTTC. Its translation is CASSTGGEGYGYTF.

The rearrangement uses TRBV19 and TRBJ1-2, with D hard to call. This CDR3 region has 11 residues. The ends were cut back, 7 bases at V and 1 base at J, with 4 bases in the middle. CDR1 is LNHDA and CDR2 is SQIVND in the germline V gene (reference sequence). The CDR3 protein is CASTDNYGYTF. Here the CDR3 DNA reads TGTGCCAGTACCGATAACTATGGCTACACCTTC.

V and J are TRBV4-2 and TRBJ1-5; D remains unclear. This CDR3 comprises 15 residues. Trimming took off 0 bases at V and 6 bases at J, with 12 bases between the two ends. Germline CDR1 is LGHNA and CDR2 is YNFKEQ. The CDR3 protein is CASSQDFSFFQPQHF. Here the CDR3 DNA reads TGTGCCAGCAGCCAAGATTTTTCCTTTTTTCAGCCCCAGCATTTT.

This chain uses TRBV5-4 with TRBJ1-5, with D uncertain. The V gene's germline CDR1 is SGHNT and CDR2 YYREEE (reference sequence). Between the trimmed V and J ends, which lost 0 bases and 0 bases, there was a span of 10 bases. This CDR3 is built from 16 residues. CDR3 nucleotide sequence: TGTGCCAGCAGCTTGGGGTCGGTTCTTAGCAATCAGCCCCAGCATTTT. Translated: CASSLGSVLSNQPQHF.

The V call is TRBV4-1, the J call TRBJ2-7; D gene uncertain. V lost 2 bases and J lost 5, with 16 bases in between. Germline V gene sequence: CDR1 MGHRA, CDR2 YSYEKL. The CDR3 has 15 residues. CDR3 residues: CASSQRSMESHEQYF. The CDR3 DNA sequence: TGCGCCAGCAGCCAAAGGTCAATGGAATCGCACGAGCAGTACTTC.